The source of this T cell receptor (beta chain) is a study of identifying expanded T cells in peripheral blood (dated by TCRdb to the late 2010s). With respect to the entire study: Four technical replicates, made by sequencing separate aliquots from the same pool of genomic DNA, were compared pairwise.

No immune events, such as infections, were documented for the healthy donors during the collection period. Blood repertoires from healthy donors were used as a training cohort for calibrating time-dependent variance in a beta-binomial model of differential abundance of T-cell clones. The training cohort was composed of around ten healthy donors, 3 female and 7 male. Donor ages ranged from about 25 to 64 years, with an average of 43 years. Whole blood was collected from each healthy donor at three time points spaced about 2 weeks apart and obtained from a commercial supplier. Genomic DNA was extracted from unsorted whole blood for immunosequencing. TCRbeta CDR3 regions were profiled with the immunoSEQ Assay using bias-controlled multiplex PCR amplification of genomic DNA. Turning to the authors' computational methods: To quantify the absolute abundance of each unique TCRbeta CDR3 region, the sequences were collapsed and filtered. Two models were used to test differential abundance: a binomial model (Fisher-equivalent) and a beta-binomial model that adds time-dependent variance fitted from healthy donors. Clones with fewer than 5 combined templates were removed, and differential abundance was called for clones with a Benjamini-Hochberg FDR below 0.01. Using the form v = (b*log(k)+a)^2, the beta-binomial variance was modeled as a function of the total template count across the two samples. Drawn from immuneACCESS, this table holds only the in-frame rearrangements with V and J called that TCRdb kept. Clones are partly lost; checked studies trace under half to an unresolved V gene and leave the rest unexplained. V, J and clone size were drawn from that table, and D and trimming were deduced from the DNA. This sample comprises about 100,000 clones, about 90% of them detected only once. The leading ten clones occupy about 6% of the sample.

Results the study describes overall, beyond this receptor: The authors expected that biological variance in healthy repertoires might rise further over much longer intervals, such as months to years. Across all healthy-donor time intervals, the beta-binomial model significantly cut both the number of clones called differentially abundant and the false-positive rate. The binomial model flagged about 1.1 differentially abundant clones between technical replicates but about 16 over around 2 weeks and over 18 over approximately four weeks. For all healthy donors, the variance in clone template counts between roughly 2-week samples rose significantly as total template count increased.

Trimming at the junction amounts to 7 bases on V and 0 bases on J, and the germline ends lie 16 bases apart. The CDR3 spans 15 residues, from the cysteine through the phenylalanine. Only CDR3 DNA is held: 45 bases, read in frame from base 1. The germline V gene sets CDR1 to MNHNS and CDR2 to SASEGT. On this clone: Its antigen target is currently unknown. It has no much larger one-base neighbor in the sample; base qualities were not kept.

The chain links TRBV6-1 with TRBJ2-7; the D call is possibly TRBD1 or TRBD2, each sharing 7 bases. Sequencing was carried out using blood. The TCR originated in a person aged 18 to 70 in good health. The CDR3 has the sequence CASIRREGASYEQYF. The nucleotide sequence is TGTGCCAGCATCCGAAGGGAGGGGGCCTCCTACGAGCAGTACTTC.